This TCR beta chain appears in the sequencing data of a study of prognosis after radiotherapy for stage I lung cancer. The overall study: In total, around 13 men and 6 or 7 women took part as patients, aged roughly 53 to 85 with a median of 74.5 years. A handful of patients had distant metastases at a median of around seven months after radiotherapy, and under 19 showed no significant progression.

The CDR3 contains 14 residues. The V end was cut by 5 bases, the J end by 6 bases, with 16 bases between. Two-round multiplex PCR amplified TCR beta CDR3 from genomic DNA. Used in first-round PCR were primers specific to each TRBV and TRBJ gene. TCRdb passed the multiplex PCR reads through MiXCR, listing each CDR3 protein once. The profile shows more than 25,000 distinct CDR3 sequences, about 32% of them singletons. The patients, a group without prior chemotherapy, radiotherapy or other malignancies, were all node-negative on CT and PET/CT. On two occasions, one at each of two time points, about 6 milliliters of peripheral blood were drawn.

The chain uses TRBV12-3 or TRBV12-4 and TRBJ1-1, with D possibly matching TRBD1 (5 bases). The clonotype comes from a donor aged 50 or older with non-small cell lung cancer. The specimen comprised PBMCs, sampled before or after stereotactic body radiation therapy (not recorded which). This chain's CDR3 is CASSSDQGAAEAFF. In DNA, the CDR3 is TGTGCCAGCAGTAGTGACCAGGGAGCCGCTGAAGCTTTCTTT.